A selection of T cell receptor beta chains follows, all from one sample in a study of blood T cells in healthy people across ages. One entry per CDR3 protein, called by TCRdb with MiXCR from the 5' RACE reads. There are hundreds of thousands of distinct CDR3 sequences in the sample; about 47% occur only once, and 15% to 20% lies in the top ten. The sequenced sample consisted of blood. These receptors originate from a man at least 80 years old in good health. Both conserved end residues are part of each CDR3. D genes are given only for firm matches. Not every row has a clone size; where given, it reads once, few, many or a size class.

V: TRBV28; size: .; D: .; J: TRBJ1-2; CDR3: CASSPSTSLYYGYTF; DNA: TGTGCCAGCAGCCCGAGTACATCCCTGTACTATGGCTACACCTTC
V: TRBV6-2/TRBV6-3; size: .; D: TRBD1; J: TRBJ1-5; CDR3: CASSYTAFRQGGQPQHF; DNA: TGTGCCAGCAGTTACACTGCCTTCCGCCAGGGGGGTCAGCCCCAGCATTTT
V: TRBV12-3/TRBV12-4; size: .; D: TRBD1; J: TRBJ1-1; CDR3: CASSSGQVPEAFF; DNA: TGTGCCAGCAGCTCTGGACAGGTCCCTGAAGCTTTCTTT
V: TRBV5-1; size: .; D: .; J: TRBJ2-1; CDR3: CASSLADSSYNEQFF; DNA: TGTGCCAGCAGCTTAGCGGATAGCTCCTACAATGAGCAGTTCTTC
V: TRBV20-1; size: few; D: .; J: TRBJ2-7; CDR3: CSAPRGGDHYEQYF; DNA: TGCAGTGCACCTCGAGGGGGAGACCACTACGAGCAGTACTTC
V: TRBV3-1; size: once; D: .; J: TRBJ1-5; CDR3: CASSQGSPSDQPQHF; DNA: TGTGCCAGCAGCCAAGGAAGTCCGTCCGATCAGCCCCAGCATTTT
V: TRBV7-9; size: .; D: .; J: TRBJ2-1; CDR3: CASSSDAEQFF; DNA: TGTGCCAGCAGCTCGGACGCTGAGCAGTTCTTC
V: TRBV7-2; size: .; D: .; J: TRBJ2-7; CDR3: CASSLKGDHPEQYF; DNA: TGTGCCAGCAGCTTAAAGGGGGACCATCCCGAGCAGTACTTC
V: TRBV12-3/TRBV12-4; size: few; D: .; J: TRBJ2-5; CDR3: CASRLGHVQETQYF; DNA: TGTGCCAGCAGATTGGGACACGTTCAAGAGACCCAGTACTTC
V: TRBV5-8; size: once; D: .; J: TRBJ2-6; CDR3: CASSLGTAPSGANVLTF; DNA: TGTGCCAGCAGCTTGGGGACAGCCCCTTCTGGGGCCAACGTCCTGACTTTC
V: TRBV2; size: .; D: .; J: TRBJ2-7; CDR3: CASTPRGASYEQYF; DNA: TGTGCCAGCACTCCCCGGGGTGCGTCCTACGAGCAGTACTTC
V: TRBV10-3; size: .; D: TRBD2; J: TRBJ2-1; CDR3: CAIGGLAVDNEQFF; DNA: TGTGCCATCGGGGGACTAGCGGTTGACAATGAGCAGTTCTTC
V: TRBV5-5; size: few; D: .; J: TRBJ2-1; CDR3: CASSPRSINGDEQFF; DNA: TGTGCCAGCAGCCCGCGGTCCATTAATGGCGATGAGCAGTTCTTC
V: TRBV30; size: few; D: TRBD2; J: TRBJ2-1; CDR3: CAWSPLAGPYNEQFF; DNA: TGTGCCTGGAGTCCGTTAGCGGGACCCTACAATGAGCAGTTCTTC
V: TRBV28; size: few; D: .; J: TRBJ1-2; CDR3: CASSLVEGDGYTF; DNA: TGTGCCAGCAGTTTGGTGGAGGGTGATGGCTACACCTTC
V: TRBV10-3; size: .; D: .; J: TRBJ1-5; CDR3: CAISGDGEQPQHF; DNA: TGTGCCATCAGTGGGGATGGGGAACAGCCCCAGCATTTT
V: TRBV20-1; size: .; D: TRBD2; J: TRBJ2-1; CDR3: CSASLAAGGPVNEQFF; DNA: TGCAGTGCTTCTTTGGCAGCGGGAGGGCCAGTCAATGAGCAGTTCTTC
V: TRBV7-8; size: .; D: TRBD2; J: TRBJ2-7; CDR3: CASSLSGGGGEQYF; DNA: TGTGCCAGCAGCTTAAGCGGGGGAGGTGGGGAGCAGTACTTC
V: TRBV27; size: .; D: .; J: TRBJ2-7; CDR3: CASRGGLGSGTHEQYF; DNA: TGTGCCAGCAGGGGGGGTCTGGGTAGCGGCACCCACGAGCAGTACTTC
V: TRBV5-1; size: .; D: TRBD1; J: TRBJ2-3; CDR3: CASALGTATDTQYF; DNA: TGCGCCAGCGCTCTCGGGACAGCCACAGATACGCAGTATTTT
V: TRBV7-9; size: .; D: .; J: TRBJ2-5; CDR3: CASSLYTQETQYF; DNA: TGTGCCAGCAGCTTATACACTCAAGAGACCCAGTACTTC
V: TRBV7-2; size: .; D: TRBD2; J: TRBJ2-1; CDR3: CASSLAGGQGEQFF; DNA: TGTGCCAGCAGCCTAGCGGGAGGGCAGGGAGAGCAGTTCTTC
V: TRBV28; size: few; D: .; J: TRBJ2-7; CDR3: CASSPHPGTHYDEQYF; DNA: TGTGCCAGCAGTCCCCATCCCGGGACCCACTACGACGAGCAGTACTTC
V: TRBV28; size: once; D: TRBD2; J: TRBJ2-2; CDR3: CASSPLTSGTSTGELFF; DNA: TGTGCCAGCAGTCCCTTGACTAGCGGGACCTCCACCGGGGAGCTGTTTTTT
V: TRBV7-9; size: .; D: .; J: TRBJ2-1; CDR3: CASSPLESEQFF; DNA: TGTGCCAGCAGCCCCCTGGAAAGTGAGCAGTTCTTC
V: TRBV7-2; size: few; D: TRBD2; J: TRBJ2-1; CDR3: CASSQRVGTSGRDNEQFF; DNA: TGTGCCAGCAGCCAGAGGGTCGGGACTAGCGGTCGTGACAATGAGCAGTTCTTC
V: TRBV21-1; size: .; D: .; J: TRBJ2-1; CDR3: CASRTSGEEQFF; DNA: TGTGCCAGCAGGACTAGCGGAGAGGAGCAGTTCTTC
V: TRBV29-1; size: .; D: TRBD2; J: TRBJ2-1; CDR3: CSVVGTTTTWEQFF; DNA: TGCAGCGTTGTCGGGACTACTACTACTTGGGAGCAGTTCTTC
V: TRBV7-2; size: .; D: .; J: TRBJ2-1; CDR3: CASSLVTGPSSSYNEQFF; DNA: TGTGCCAGCAGCTTAGTCACCGGGCCCTCGAGCTCCTACAATGAGCAGTTCTTC
V: TRBV27; size: .; D: .; J: TRBJ1-6; CDR3: CASRGGSYNSPLHF; DNA: TGTGCCAGCAGAGGGGGGTCCTATAATTCACCCCTCCACTTT
V: TRBV29-1; size: .; D: .; J: TRBJ1-2; CDR3: CSVEAGVGYTF; DNA: TGCAGCGTTGAAGCAGGGGTAGGCTACACCTTC
V: TRBV20-1; size: .; D: TRBD2; J: TRBJ2-7; CDR3: CSALAGGRYEQYF; DNA: TGCAGTGCCTTAGCGGGGGGGCGGTACGAGCAGTACTTC
V: TRBV9; size: .; D: .; J: TRBJ1-2; CDR3: CASRTEGAAGAYGYTF; DNA: TGTGCCAGCCGCACGGAAGGGGCCGCCGGAGCCTATGGCTACACCTTC
V: TRBV30; size: .; D: TRBD1; J: TRBJ2-3; CDR3: CASDRGETDTQYF; DNA: TGTGCCTCGGACAGGGGCGAAACAGATACGCAGTATTTT
V: TRBV20-1; size: .; D: .; J: TRBJ2-7; CDR3: CSAEHRSSDYEQYF; DNA: TGCAGTGCGGAGCACAGGAGTTCTGACTACGAGCAGTACTTC
V: TRBV5-6; size: .; D: .; J: TRBJ1-5; CDR3: CASGLAGGNQPQHF; DNA: TGTGCCAGCGGCTTGGCAGGGGGCAATCAGCCCCAGCATTTT
V: TRBV2; size: .; D: .; J: TRBJ1-5; CDR3: CASSDLEGQPQHF; DNA: TGTGCCAGCAGTGATCTGGAGGGACAGCCCCAGCATTTT
V: TRBV29-1; size: .; D: TRBD1; J: TRBJ2-7; CDR3: CSVTTGVGYEQYF; DNA: TGCAGCGTTACGACAGGGGTAGGTTACGAGCAGTACTTC
V: TRBV12-3/TRBV12-4; size: .; D: .; J: TRBJ1-4; CDR3: CARRGRGYLSNEKLFF; DNA: TGTGCCCGTAGGGGCAGGGGATACTTAAGTAATGAAAAACTGTTTTTT
V: TRBV10-3; size: once; D: .; J: TRBJ2-1; CDR3: CAISDLGGQETQFF; DNA: TGTGCCATCAGTGATCTTGGGGGGCAAGAGACCCAGTTCTTC
V: TRBV14; size: .; D: .; J: TRBJ2-2; CDR3: CASIPTWTGELFF; DNA: TGTGCCAGCATCCCAACTTGGACCGGGGAGCTGTTTTTT
V: TRBV4-3; size: .; D: .; J: TRBJ1-6; CDR3: CASSQVRADSPLHF; DNA: TGCGCCAGCAGCCAAGTCAGGGCAGATTCACCCCTCCACTTT
V: TRBV20-1; size: .; D: .; J: TRBJ2-3; CDR3: CCRATSGDTQYF; DNA: TGCTGCCGGGCCACGTCGGGAGATACGCAGTATTTT
V: TRBV4-2; size: .; D: TRBD1; J: TRBJ1-4; CDR3: CASSQVGEGARKKLFF; DNA: TGTGCCAGCAGCCAAGTGGGAGAGGGGGCCAGGAAAAAACTGTTTTTT